These 21 T cell receptor beta chains came from one sample sequenced in a study of CD4 and CD8 cells across lung adenocarcinoma regions. MiXCR was run by TCRdb on the PCR reads, yielding one entry per CDR3 protein. The sample carries about 20,000 distinct CDR3 sequences, roughly half recorded once. Specimen: CD8+ T cells from the center of a lung tumor. The receptors stem from a female donor with lung adenocarcinoma. The CD4 and CD8 labels of this study may be unreliable.

The genes are TRBV6-1 and TRBJ2-4; TRBD2 might be the D (7 bases). V shed 9 bases and J shed 13 bases, with 31 bases lying between them. Looked up from germline, CDR1 is MNHNS and CDR2 is SASEGT. The CDR3 runs 16 residues. CDR3 residues: CASGEGGLRDQKIQYF. The CDR3 bases are TGTGCCAGTGGGGAGGGGGGGTTACGGGACCAAAAGATCCAGTACTTC.

This chain connects TRBV27 to TRBJ2-3; 8 bases fit TRBD2. J lost 11 bases, V lost 10 bases, and 26 bases had no gene match. CDR3 length: 17 residues. Germline assignment: CDR1 MNHEY and CDR2 SMNVEV (reference sequence). This CDR3 is CATRRGLEATSTEEQYF. Here the CDR3 DNA reads TGTGCCACCCGGCGGGGACTAGAGGCTACGAGCACCGAGGAGCAGTATTTT.

J is TRBJ2-5 and V is TRBV27; no definite D call. The CDR3 runs to 13 residues. Germline loops: CDR1 MNHEY, CDR2 SMNVEV (reference sequence). Trimming cost V 6 bases and J 8 bases, with 16 bases left between them. CDR3 bases: TGTGCCAGCAGAGGGTTTGTACAAAACACCCAGTACTTC. Its protein product is CASRGFVQNTQYF.

V usage is TRBV20-1 and J usage is TRBJ2-1; D gene unclear. Trimming took off 0 bases at V and 0 bases at J, with 12 bases between the two ends. The length of the CDR3 is 16 residues. Germline lookup yields CDR1 DFQATT and CDR2 SNEGSKA (reference sequence). CDR3 in amino acids: CSARDNDARSYNEQFF. Written as DNA, the CDR3 is TGCAGTGCTAGAGATAACGACGCCCGCTCCTACAATGAGCAGTTCTTC.

V and J are TRBV10-1 and TRBJ2-4, with D perhaps TRBD2 (5 bases). The ends were cut back, 6 bases at V and 16 bases at J, with 13 bases in the middle. This CDR3 has 10 amino acids. CDR1 is WNHNN, CDR2 SYGVQD, per germline (reference sequence). The DNA for the CDR3 is TGCGCCAGCAGGGACTCGGAGTTTTACTTC. Its protein is CASRDSEFYF.

This clonotype was counted at least ten times. This may be a read error: a much more frequent sequence differs by one nucleotide. J is TRBJ2-1 and V is TRBV10-1; 8 positions agree with TRBD1. J was trimmed by 10 bases and V by 8 bases; bases with no gene match: 10. Germline V gene sequence: CDR1 WNHNN, CDR2 SYGVQD (reference sequence). CDR3 length equals 13 residues. The CDR3 DNA sequence: TGCGCCAGCGGCGGACAGGGTAACTACGAGCAGTTCTTC. Its translation is CASGGQGNYEQFF.

This rearrangement joins TRBV6-1 to TRBJ2-7, with TRBD2 matching over 10 bases. Germline V gene data show CDR1 as MNHNS and CDR2 as SASEGT. The CDR3 totals 14 residues. With V trimmed by 5 bases and J by 7 bases, 8 bases remained unmatched. The CDR3 DNA follows: TGTGCCAGCAGTCTTAGCGGGGGGAATTTTGAGCAGTACTTC. It translates to CASSLSGGNFEQYF.

Comments on this clonotype: The germline gene is not matched at one end of the junction; a read error may be the cause. The chain links TRBV6-8 to TRBJ2-4, with D perhaps TRBD2 (6 bases). Germline CDR1 is MNHGY and CDR2 is SAAAGT. The CDR3 has 14 amino acids. The CDR3 region has the DNA TGTCCCAGCAGGAGCCGGAGGGCCAAAAGCACGCAGTACTTT. Protein product: CPSRSRRAKSTQYF.

The chain joins TRBV6-1 to TRBJ2-5, with D perhaps TRBD1 (5 bases). Germline V lookup: CDR1 MNHNS, CDR2 SASEGT. V lost 11 bases to trimming and J lost 11 bases, with 27 bases between them. This CDR3 contains 14 residues. Written as DNA, the CDR3 is TGTGCCGGCAAGGGGCCCGGTGAGCGAAAGATTCAGTACTTC. This translates into CAGKGPGERKIQYF.

Concerning this clonotype: The junction shows a germline mismatch at one end, possibly a read error. The chain joins TRBV27 to TRBJ2-3; TRBD2 aligns across 8 bases. Germline V gene data show CDR1 as MNHEY and CDR2 as SMNVEV (reference sequence). The CDR3 spans 14 residues. CDR3 in DNA: TGTGCGAGCAGCGGGGGCCGTGGCCCAGAGACCCAGTATTTT. Its translation: CASSGGRGPETQYF.

This clonotype occurred a few times. This chain joins TRBV13 and TRBJ1-2; possible D gene TRBD1, 5 bases. The CDR3 has 15 residues. CDR1 and CDR2 (germline): PRHDT, FYEKMQ (reference sequence). V was trimmed by 1 base and J by 4 bases, leaving 13 bases between them. This chain's CDR3 is CASSLDRGISYGYTF. The CDR3 nucleotides read TGTGCCAGCAGCTTAGATCGGGGGATTAGCTATGGCTACACCTTC.

Regarding this clonotype: Germline and junction disagree at one end, which may indicate a read error. V and J are TRBV10-1 and TRBJ2-4; D assignment may be TRBD1 or TRBD2 (5 bases each). This CDR3 has 13 residues. The germline V gene encodes CDR1 WNHNN and CDR2 SYGVQD (reference sequence). In DNA form, the CDR3 reads TGCGCCACGGGGCAGTGGGGCAAAAATACGCAGTACTTT. Translating gives CATGQWGKNTQYF.

This clonotype appeared a few times. This chain uses TRBV27 with TRBJ2-1; 7 bases map to TRBD2. Germline CDR1 MNHEY, CDR2 SMNVEV (reference sequence). The V segment lost 2 bases and the J segment 5 bases; nucleotides outside the gene matches: 12. The CDR3 is 17 residues long. In nucleotides, the CDR3 is TGTGCCAGCAGTTTAAGGGCTAGCGGACAACTGGACAATGAGCAGTTCTTC. Translation: CASSLRASGQLDNEQFF.

This clonotype has ten or more counts. This rearrangement joins TRBV11-1 to TRBJ1-1, with a tentative D call TRBD1 (5 bases). The CDR3 extends over 13 amino acids. The V end lost 5 bases, the J end lost 1 base, and 8 bases lay between the germline ends. The germline gives CDR1 SGHAT, CDR2 FQDESV (reference sequence). The CDR3 loop reads CASSRRGNTEAFF. The CDR3 nucleotides read TGTGCCAGCAGCCGTAGGGGGAACACTGAAGCTTTCTTT.

Note on this clonotype: The junction shows a germline mismatch at one end, possibly a read error. The rearrangement links TRBV27 to TRBJ2-2, with TRBD2 matching 13 bases. The CDR3 is 17 amino acids. The germline V gene encodes CDR1 MNHEY and CDR2 SMNVEV (reference sequence). In DNA form, the CDR3 reads TGTGCCACCCGGCGGGGACTAGCGGGGACGAACACCGGGGAGCTGTACTTC. It yields the protein CATRRGLAGTNTGELYF.

This chain uses TRBV25-1 with TRBJ2-3, with 11 nucleotides matching TRBD2. Looked up from germline, CDR1 is MGHDK and CDR2 is SYGVNS. Germline trimming cut 1 base from V and 0 bases from J; bases unmatched to any gene: 0. There are 16 residues in the CDR3. The CDR3 nucleotides read TGTGCCAGCAGTGAATGGACTAGCGGGAGCACAGATACGCAGTATTTT. It translates to CASSEWTSGSTDTQYF.

This clonotype came up many times. V usage is TRBV6-1 and J usage is TRBJ2-3; TRBD1 agrees at 10 bases. The CDR3 has 16 amino acids. Germline V lookup: CDR1 MNHNS, CDR2 SASEGT. V lost 7 bases to trimming and J lost 4 bases; unmatched junction nucleotides: 11. CDR3 sequence reads: CASNTRGTGDADTQYF. In DNA form, the CDR3 reads TGTGCCAGCAATACCAGGGGGACAGGGGACGCAGATACGCAGTATTTT.

The J gene is TRBJ1-6, the V gene TRBV6-5, with 12 bases fitting TRBD1. CDR1 and CDR2 from the germline V gene are MNHEY and SVGAGI. The length of the CDR3 is 18 residues. Trimming at V came to 5 bases and at J to 7 bases, leaving 12 bases not matched to a gene. CDR3 in amino acids: CASSLDYPGTGGNSPLHF. CDR3 sequence (DNA): TGTGCCAGCAGTCTCGATTACCCCGGGACAGGGGGCAATTCACCCCTCCACTTT.

The rearrangement uses TRBV6-1 and TRBJ2-1; TRBD2 matches at 10 bases. Matching the DNA end better, TRBJ2-5 makes the J call doubtful. Germline V lookup: CDR1 MNHNS, CDR2 SASEGT. CDR3 length equals 14 residues. The CDR3 sequence is CASSAGGPWETQYF. The CDR3 DNA follows: TGTGCCAGCTCAGCGGGAGGGCCATGGGAGACCCAGTACTTC.

As regards this clonotype: The junction departs from the called germline gene at one end, perhaps through a read error. The chain is built from TRBV10-1 and TRBJ2-3; the D gene could be TRBD1 or TRBD2 (5 bases each). The CDR3 is 14 residues long. The germline CDR1 and CDR2 sequences are WNHNN and SYGVQD (reference sequence). The CDR3 region has the DNA TGCGCCAGCACGGGGCTGCGAGCCAAAGATACTCAGTATTTC. This translates into CASTGLRAKDTQYF.

This chain uses TRBV5-1 with TRBJ2-6; the D is unclear. Trimming took 4 bases from V and 2 from J, leaving 10 bases between them. The CDR3 has 15 residues. CDR1 is SGHRS and CDR2 is YFSETQ in the germline V gene. CDR3 sequence reads: CASSPAGPGANVLTF. CDR3 coding DNA: TGCGCCAGCAGCCCTGCAGGCCCTGGGGCCAACGTCCTGACTTTC.